The next 18 T cell receptor beta chains were all read from a single sample in a study of molecular identifiers for immune sequencing clone quantification. TCRdb reprocessed the PCR reads via MiXCR and lists one record per CDR3 protein. The data contain over 550,000 distinct CDR3 sequences, approximately 24% of them seen just once; the ten biggest clones take up about 0.73%. Sequenced sample: naive CD8+ T cells from blood, with Jurkat cell RNA spiked in. Subset here: FACS-sorted CD8+CD4-CCR7+CD45RA+ naive T cells. Every receptor here comes from a human donor in good health. Some libraries in this study had Jurkat cell RNA spiked in.

This clonotype came up a few times. This chain uses TRBV14 with TRBJ2-2; TRBD1 matches at 9 bases. Germline V lookup: CDR1 SGHDN, CDR2 FVKESK. The CDR3 has 16 residues. V shed 5 bases and J 2 bases; nucleotides not matched to a gene: 6. CDR3 nucleotides: TGTGCCAGCAGCGGGGGACAGGGAAAAAACACCGGGGAGCTGTTTTTT. It is translated as CASSGGQGKNTGELFF.

The chain couples TRBV7-9 to TRBJ1-2; D unclear. Germline assignment: CDR1 SEHNR and CDR2 FQNEAQ (reference sequence). V was pared by 4 bases and J by 9 bases, with 18 bases between. CDR3 length: 14 residues. Here the CDR3 reads CASSSAGDGRRYTF. For the CDR3, the DNA is TGTGCCAGCAGCTCCGCTGGGGATGGGCGCCGCTACACCTTC.

Worth noting for this clonotype: It may be a read error: a sequence one base away is much more abundant. This chain joins TRBV6-6 and TRBJ2-3, with 8 positions matching TRBD1. Germline loops: CDR1 MNHNY, CDR2 SVGAGI (reference sequence). The CDR3 runs to 13 residues. The CDR3 DNA reads TGTGCCAGCAGCGAATTGACAGGGGATACGGAGTATTTT. Translated: CASSELTGDTEYF.

A few counts support this clonotype. The chain recombines TRBV12-3 or TRBV12-4 with TRBJ2-3; D not resolved. V was trimmed by 6 bases and J by 5 bases, leaving 12 bases between them. The CDR3 is 13 residues long. The DNA of the CDR3 is TGTGCCAGCAGCCATCGTGTGGGAGATACGCAGTATTTT. It is translated as CASSHRVGDTQYF.

This clonotype has more than one count but fewer than ten. The J gene is TRBJ2-3, the V gene TRBV19; D not resolved. Per the germline V gene, CDR1 is LNHDA and CDR2 is SQIVND (reference sequence). The CDR3 runs to 14 residues. Trimming removed 3 bases at V and 0 bases at J, with 7 bases between. CDR3 sequence reads: CASSMTTSTDTQYF. The DNA for the CDR3 is TGTGCCAGTAGTATGACGACTAGCACAGATACGCAGTATTTT.

The chain combines TRBV30 with TRBJ2-1; D unclear. V was shortened by 0 bases and J by 3 bases, with 12 bases between the two germline ends. Germline CDR1 reads GTSNPN; CDR2 reads SVGIG (reference sequence). This CDR3 contains 15 residues. CDR3 region: CAWSVYAALYNEQFF. The CDR3 coding sequence is TGTGCCTGGAGTGTATACGCGGCTCTCTACAATGAGCAGTTCTTC.

This clonotype has just one count. A much more abundant neighbour one base away suggests this may be a read error. The chain has TRBV3-1 and TRBJ2-3; 12 bases fit TRBD2. The CDR3 contains 16 residues. In germline, CDR1 is LGHDT, CDR2 YNNKEL (reference sequence). The CDR3 bases are TGTGCCTGCAGCCAACGACTAGCGGGAGTGGCAGATACGCAGTATTTT. Its protein product is CACSQRLAGVADTQYF.

Many counts were recorded for this clonotype. The genes are TRBV14 and TRBJ2-7, with 10 bases matching TRBD1. CDR3 length: 15 residues. The germline CDR1 and CDR2 sequences are SGHDN and FVKESK. Trimming cost V 2 bases and J 4 bases; bases outside gene matches: 5. The CDR3 loop reads CASSQLTGGLYEQYF. The CDR3 DNA is TGTGCCAGCAGCCAACTGACAGGGGGCTTGTACGAGCAGTACTTC.

This rearrangement joins TRBV12-5 to TRBJ1-2; D possibly corresponds to TRBD1 (6 bases). The CDR3 is 16 amino acids. V gave up 5 bases and J gave up 0 bases, with 16 bases separating them. The V gene's germline CDR1 is LGHNT and CDR2 FRNRAP. This CDR3 is CASGHRTGIANYGYTF. The CDR3 DNA reads as TGTGCTAGTGGTCACAGAACAGGGATAGCTAACTATGGCTACACCTTC.

This clonotype was counted at least ten times. The V call is TRBV4-3, the J call TRBJ1-5; no firm D call. The germline V gene encodes CDR1 LGHNA and CDR2 YSLEER. Trimming cost V 0 bases and J 0 bases, with 6 bases left between them. The CDR3 is 15 residues long. The CDR3 DNA follows: TGCGCCAGCAGCCAAGATTTTTATAGCAATCAGCCCCAGCATTTT. This gives the protein CASSQDFYSNQPQHF.

This clonotype has a count of ten or more. This chain joins TRBV30 and TRBJ2-3; D not resolved. This CDR3 region has 13 residues. V was pared by 2 bases and J by 4 bases, with 10 bases between. CDR1 and CDR2 from the germline V gene are GTSNPN and SVGIG (reference sequence). DNA of the CDR3: TGTGCCTGGAGTTGGAACCCCCCAGATACGCAGTATTTT. Protein product: CAWSWNPPDTQYF.

The gene calls are TRBV19 and TRBJ1-5, with no clear D. The ends were cut back, 5 bases at V and 0 bases at J, with 11 bases in the middle. CDR1 is LNHDA and CDR2 is SQIVND in the germline V gene (reference sequence). The CDR3 is 15 residues long. This CDR3 is CASSLSHYSNQPQHF. CDR3 coding DNA: TGTGCCAGTAGTTTGTCACATTATAGCAATCAGCCCCAGCATTTT.

V is TRBV4-1 and J is TRBJ2-5, with D hard to call. Germline assignment: CDR1 MGHRA and CDR2 YSYEKL. The CDR3 extends over 14 amino acids. The V end was cut by 0 bases, the J end by 0 bases, with 5 bases between. In nucleotides, the CDR3 is TGCGCCAGCAGCCAAGAACCCCACCAAGAGACCCAGTACTTC. It yields the protein CASSQEPHQETQYF.

The V and J genes are TRBV10-3 and TRBJ2-7; tentative D call: TRBD2 (5 bases). The CDR3 is 14 residues long. Germline V gene lookup returns CDR1 ENHRY and CDR2 SYGVKD. V was clipped by 3 bases and J by 5 bases, with 14 bases between them. For the CDR3, the DNA is TGTGCCATCAGTGACCTGGGAGACGGGGACGAGCAGTACTTC. This translates into CAISDLGDGDEQYF.

The sample holds many counts of this clonotype. The V gene is TRBV29-1, the J gene TRBJ1-2; D not certain. The CDR3 consists of 11 residues. Germline loops: CDR1 SQVTM, CDR2 ANQGSEA. Trimming removed 3 bases from V and 4 bases from J, with 6 bases in between. The DNA for the CDR3 is TGCAGCGTTGACCAGAGCTATGGCTACACCTTC. This encodes CSVDQSYGYTF. The entire variable domain, with the rest obtained from reference TRBV29-1 and TRBJ1-2, is as follows: SAVISQKPSRDICQRGTSLTIQCQVDSQVTMMFWYRQQPGQSLTLIATANQGSEATYESGFVIDKFPISRPNLTFSTLTVSNMSPEDSSIYLCSVDQSYGYTFGSGTRLTVV.

The CDR3 loop is CAWSVRPKLTGELFF. CDR3 nucleotides: TGTGCCTGGAGTGTAAGGCCCAAACTCACCGGGGAGCTGTTTTTT. The gene calls are TRBV30 and TRBJ2-2; D is undetermined. V was clipped by 0 bases and J by 4 bases, with 12 bases between them. Looked up from germline, CDR1 is GTSNPN and CDR2 is SVGIG (reference sequence). The CDR3 consists of 15 residues.

V and J are TRBV30 and TRBJ2-1; D not certain. Deletions cut 8 bases from V and 8 bases from J, with 16 bases between. In germline, CDR1 is GTSNPN, CDR2 SVGIG (reference sequence). The CDR3 length is 12 residues. In DNA form, the CDR3 reads TGTGCCATCAAGTCACTCCCCCATGAGCAGTTCTTC. As protein: CAIKSLPHEQFF.

As regards this clonotype: The junction shows a germline mismatch at one end, possibly a read error. This CDR3 is CSARGPTRSYEQCF. The CDR3 DNA reads TGCAGTGCTAGAGGACCGACCCGATCCTACGAGCAGTGCTTC. The genes are TRBV20-1 and TRBJ2-7; no clear D. The CDR3 consists of 14 residues. The germline V gene encodes CDR1 DFQATT and CDR2 SNEGSKA (reference sequence).